One and the same sample provided the 6 T cell receptor beta chains below, sequenced in a study of blood T cells in healthy people across ages. A second roughly 6 to 12 cycle PCR used barcoded and J-beta primers. TCRdb recomputed calls from the 5' RACE reads with MiXCR, one row per CDR3 protein. The sample lists fewer than 900,000 distinct CDR3 sequences, roughly 35% occurring once. Sequenced input: blood. These receptors originate from a man aged 18 to 29 in good health.

The chain couples TRBV4-3 to TRBJ1-1, with D unresolved. The CDR3 loop spans 16 amino acids. V was clipped by 1 base and J by 0 bases, with 12 bases between them. The germline CDR1 and CDR2 sequences are LGHNA and YSLEER. The CDR3 DNA is TGCGCCAGCAGCCAAGGAAGTAGATTCATGAACACTGAAGCTTTCTTT. Its translation is CASSQGSRFMNTEAFF.

The rearrangement links TRBV5-6 to TRBJ2-5; D unresolved. This CDR3 region has 15 residues. Trimming left V 0 bases short and J 3 bases short, with 12 bases between. Per the germline V gene, CDR1 is SGHDT and CDR2 is YYEEEE. The CDR3 bases are TGTGCCAGCAGCTTGGCCTCCGACACCAAAGAGACCCAGTACTTC. It encodes CASSLASDTKETQYF.

The chain couples TRBV10-2 to TRBJ2-5, with D perhaps TRBD2 (5 bases). This CDR3 comprises 15 residues. Trimming removed 2 bases from V and 0 bases from J, with 10 bases in between. The V gene's germline CDR1 is WSHSY and CDR2 SAAADI. CDR3 sequence: CASSELAAYQETQYF. The CDR3 nucleotides read TGCGCCAGCAGTGAGCTAGCCGCGTACCAAGAGACCCAGTACTTC.

This clonotype was detected ten times or more. The chain employs TRBV5-5 and TRBJ1-2; no clear D. The CDR3 sequence is 15 residues long. Deletions cut 2 bases from V and 4 bases from J, with 15 bases between. The V gene's germline CDR1 is SGHKS and CDR2 YYEKEE (reference sequence). CDR3 amino acids: CASSFEGTSTYGYTF. CDR3 bases: TGTGCCAGCAGCTTTGAGGGCACAAGTACCTATGGCTACACCTTC.

The genes are TRBV6-2 or TRBV6-3 and TRBJ1-5, with D perhaps TRBD1 (5 bases). The CDR3 covers 18 residues. The V gene's germline CDR1 is MNHEY and CDR2 SVGEGT. Between the trimmed V and J ends, which lost 2 bases and 4 bases, there was a span of 21 bases. The CDR3 loop is CASSYGQGGAIGNQPQHF. The CDR3, as DNA: TGTGCCAGCAGTTACGGTCAAGGTGGGGCCATAGGGAATCAGCCCCAGCATTTT.

The chain links TRBV4-3 to TRBJ2-5, with D perhaps being TRBD1 or TRBD2 (5 bases each). TRBJ2-7 explains the end of the DNA better; the J call may be wrong. The CDR3 spans 17 residues. Germline V gene data show CDR1 as LGHNA and CDR2 as YSLEER. CDR3 loop: CASSQGYSGRSSYEQYF. The CDR3 DNA reads TGCGCCAGCAGCCAAGGCTACTCGGGACGTAGCTCCTACGAGCAGTACTTC.